Each of the 10 T cell receptor beta chains below was sequenced from the same sample in a study of TIL therapy for anti-PD-1-resistant metastatic lung cancer. The libraries were made with immunoSEQ v3. The repertoire was sequenced with immunoSEQ multiplex PCR; TCRdb's copy has only in-frame clones and lacks some. The sample contains 20,000 or so clones, around three quarters of which appear only once. The time point was: pre-treatment sample, taken before nivolumab and TIL therapy. The sample in question was blood, obtained at baseline. The receptors come from a person aged 30 to 80 with non-small cell lung cancer.

The chain joins TRBV24-1 to TRBJ2-2, with no clear D. The V gene lost 2 bases and the J gene lost 5 bases, with 8 bases spanning the gap. The CDR3 loop spans 14 amino acids. Germline CDR1 is KGHDR and CDR2 is SFDVKD. The CDR3 spells CATSDSGPTGELFF. The CDR3 DNA is TGTGCCACCAGTGATTCCGGGCCTACCGGGGAGCTGTTTTTT.

This clone appeared once. The V call is TRBV24-1, the J call TRBJ2-5; D gene unclear. Germline values: CDR1 KGHDR, CDR2 SFDVKD. The CDR3 consists of 14 residues. Between the trimmed V and J ends, which lost 1 base and 5 bases, there was a span of 10 bases. This CDR3 reads CATSDFSQSETQYF. The CDR3 DNA reads TGTGCCACCAGTGATTTCTCCCAGTCGGAGACCCAGTACTTC.

The chain carries TRBV5-1 and TRBJ2-5; either TRBD1 or TRBD2 may fit D (5 bases each). Trimming took 0 bases from V and 5 from J, leaving 14 bases between them. Germline V lookup: CDR1 SGHRS, CDR2 YFSETQ. The CDR3 totals 15 residues. The CDR3 DNA reads TGCGCCAGCAGCTTGGGTGGGGGTCTCGGGGAGACCCAGTACTTC. This encodes CASSLGGGLGETQYF.

The chain is built from TRBV2 and TRBJ1-3, with 7 positions matching TRBD1. The germline CDR1 and CDR2 sequences are SNHLY and FYNNEI. The CDR3 spans 16 residues. With 4 bases clipped from V and 3 bases from J, the junction kept 9 bases outside the gene matches. The CDR3 nucleotides are TGTGCCAGCAGTGTTATGGGACAGAACCTTGGAAACACCATATATTTT. Translating it yields CASSVMGQNLGNTIYF.

This chain joins TRBV6-2 or TRBV6-3 and TRBJ2-1; D may match TRBD1 or TRBD2 (6 bases each). Between the trimmed V and J ends, which lost 5 bases and 4 bases, there was a span of 15 bases. CDR3 size: 15 residues. CDR1 and CDR2 from the germline V gene are MNHEY and SVGEGT. The CDR3 loop is CASSRQAGQYNEQFF. The CDR3 DNA reads TGTGCCAGCAGTCGACAGGCGGGGCAATACAATGAGCAGTTCTTC.

The rearrangement joins TRBV5-1 to TRBJ2-7; D may match TRBD1 or TRBD2 (5 bases each). V was pared by 7 bases and J by 2 bases, with 10 bases between. The CDR3 runs to 12 residues. Germline V lookup: CDR1 SGHRS, CDR2 YFSETQ. Here the CDR3 DNA reads TGCGCCAGCCGGGACCAAGCCTACGAGCAGTACGTC. Translation: CASRDQAYEQYV.

The V and J genes are TRBV7-6 and TRBJ1-2, with a possible D match to TRBD1 (6 bases). This CDR3 is built from 13 residues. Trimming removed 5 bases from V and 3 bases from J, with 10 bases in between. Germline lookup yields CDR1 SGHVS and CDR2 FNYEAQ. CDR3 bases: TGTGCCAGCAGCCAGGACAGCTACTATGGCTACACCTTC. Amino acids: CASSQDSYYGYTF.

Points on this clone: Other nucleotide sequences from this sample produce the same CDR3. The chain uses TRBV5-1 and TRBJ1-1; D is possibly TRBD1 (6 bases). V lost 0 bases and J lost 1, with 10 bases in between. The CDR3 has 15 residues. CDR1 SGHRS and CDR2 YFSETQ come from the germline V gene. CDR3 loop: CASSLVGGGNTEAFF. DNA for the CDR3: TGCGCCAGCAGCTTGGTAGGAGGGGGGAACACTGAAGCTTTCTTT.

The gene calls are TRBV6-5 and TRBJ1-3; the D is unclear. This CDR3 region has 14 residues. The germline V gene has CDR1 MNHEY and CDR2 SVGAGI. V lost 0 bases, J lost 7 bases, and 10 bases lay in between. The CDR3 region is CASSYSIRENTIYF. CDR3 in DNA: TGTGCCAGCAGTTACTCGATCCGGGAGAACACCATATATTTT.

The J gene is TRBJ1-2, the V gene TRBV3-1 (or the pseudogene TRBV3-2); D not resolved. The CDR3 covers 12 residues. Germline V CDR1 and CDR2: LGHDT, YNNKEL (reference sequence). Trimming took off 2 bases at V and 6 bases at J, with 7 bases between the two ends. Here the CDR3 reads CASSQLENGYTF. CDR3 bases: TGTGCCAGCAGCCAATTGGAGAATGGCTACACCTTC.